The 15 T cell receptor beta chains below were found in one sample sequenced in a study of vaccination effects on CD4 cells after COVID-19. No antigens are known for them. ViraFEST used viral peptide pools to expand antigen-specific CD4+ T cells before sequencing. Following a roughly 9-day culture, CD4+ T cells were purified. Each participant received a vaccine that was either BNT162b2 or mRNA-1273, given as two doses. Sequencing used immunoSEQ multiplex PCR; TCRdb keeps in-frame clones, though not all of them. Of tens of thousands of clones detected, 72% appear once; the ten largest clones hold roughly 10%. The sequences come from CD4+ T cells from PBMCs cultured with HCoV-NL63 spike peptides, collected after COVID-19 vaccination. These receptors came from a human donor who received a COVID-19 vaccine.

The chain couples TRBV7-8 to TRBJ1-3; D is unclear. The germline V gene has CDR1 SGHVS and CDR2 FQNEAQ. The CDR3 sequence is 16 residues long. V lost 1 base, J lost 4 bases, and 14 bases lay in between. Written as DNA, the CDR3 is TGTGCCAGCAGCTTAGGTCCCGGACTCACAGGAAACACCATATATTTT. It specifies CASSLGPGLTGNTIYF.

The DNA of the CDR3 is TGTGCCAGCAGCTCTCGGGCGGGGGGACTGCGCACAGATACGCAGTATTTT. This gives the protein CASSSRAGGLRTDTQYF. The rearrangement joins TRBV2 to TRBJ2-3; 8 bases match TRBD2. Looked up from germline, CDR1 is SNHLY and CDR2 is FYNNEI. This CDR3 contains 17 residues. The V gene end was trimmed by 6 bases and the J gene end by 1 base; junction bases not matched to a gene: 12.

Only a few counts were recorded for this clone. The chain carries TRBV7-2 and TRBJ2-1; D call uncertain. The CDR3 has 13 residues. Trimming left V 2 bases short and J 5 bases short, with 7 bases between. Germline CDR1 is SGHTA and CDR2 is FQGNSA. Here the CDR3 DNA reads TGTGCCAGCAGCTTAACCTCTGACAATGAGCAGTTCTTC. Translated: CASSLTSDNEQFF.

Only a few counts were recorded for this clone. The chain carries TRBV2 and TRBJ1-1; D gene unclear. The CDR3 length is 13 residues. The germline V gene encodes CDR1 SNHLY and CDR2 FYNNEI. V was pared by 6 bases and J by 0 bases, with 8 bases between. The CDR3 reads CASRVSMNTEAFF. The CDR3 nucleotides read TGTGCCAGCAGGGTCAGCATGAACACTGAAGCTTTCTTT.

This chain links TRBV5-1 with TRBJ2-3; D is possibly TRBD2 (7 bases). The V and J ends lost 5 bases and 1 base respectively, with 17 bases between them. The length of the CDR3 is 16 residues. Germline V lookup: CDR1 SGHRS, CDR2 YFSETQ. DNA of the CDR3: TGCGCCAGCAGTGTTCGGGGGGCGGGGCGCACAGATACGCAGTATTTT. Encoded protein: CASSVRGAGRTDTQYF.

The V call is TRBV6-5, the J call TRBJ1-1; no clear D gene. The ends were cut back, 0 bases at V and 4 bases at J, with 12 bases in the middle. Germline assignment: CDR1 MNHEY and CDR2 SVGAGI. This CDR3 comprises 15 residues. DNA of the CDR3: TGTGCCAGCAGTTACTCGCGAAGGCCGACCACTGAAGCTTTCTTT. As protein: CASSYSRRPTTEAFF.

The CDR3 bases are TGTGCCAGCAGCCAAGCAGAAAACATTCAGTACTTC. It translates to CASSQAENIQYF. V is TRBV3-1 (or the pseudogene TRBV3-2) and J is TRBJ2-4, with D hard to call. The germline gives CDR1 LGHDT, CDR2 YNNKEL (reference sequence). The V and J ends lost 1 base and 5 bases respectively, with 3 bases between them. The CDR3 totals 12 residues.

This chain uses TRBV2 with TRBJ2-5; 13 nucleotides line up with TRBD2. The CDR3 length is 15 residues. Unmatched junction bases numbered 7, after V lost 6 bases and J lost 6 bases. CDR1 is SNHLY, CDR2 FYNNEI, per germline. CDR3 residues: CASSKQGLAGQTQYF. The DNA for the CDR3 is TGTGCCAGCAGCAAACAGGGACTAGCGGGGCAGACCCAGTACTTC.

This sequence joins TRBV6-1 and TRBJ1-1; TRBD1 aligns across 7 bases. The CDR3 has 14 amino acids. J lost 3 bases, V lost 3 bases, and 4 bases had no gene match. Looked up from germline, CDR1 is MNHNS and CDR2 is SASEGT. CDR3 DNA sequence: TGTGCCAGCAGTGAGACAGGGAGGGACACTGAAGCTTTCTTT. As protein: CASSETGRDTEAFF.

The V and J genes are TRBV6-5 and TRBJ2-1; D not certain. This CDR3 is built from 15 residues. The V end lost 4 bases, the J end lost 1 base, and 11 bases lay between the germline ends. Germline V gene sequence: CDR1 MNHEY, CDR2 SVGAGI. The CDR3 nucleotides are TGTGCCAGCAGTTCGGCCCTTTGGTCCTACAATGAGCAGTTCTTC. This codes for CASSSALWSYNEQFF.

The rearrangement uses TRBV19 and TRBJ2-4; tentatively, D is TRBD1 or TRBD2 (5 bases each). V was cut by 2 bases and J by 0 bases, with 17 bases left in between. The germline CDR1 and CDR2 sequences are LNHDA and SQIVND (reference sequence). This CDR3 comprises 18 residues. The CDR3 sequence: CASSILGQRTLAKNIQYF. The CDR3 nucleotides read TGTGCCAGTAGTATATTGGGGCAGCGGACTCTAGCCAAAAACATTCAGTACTTC.

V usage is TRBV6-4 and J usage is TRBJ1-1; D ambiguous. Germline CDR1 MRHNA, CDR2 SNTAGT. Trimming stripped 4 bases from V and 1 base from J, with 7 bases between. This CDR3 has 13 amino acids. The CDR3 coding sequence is TGTGCCAGCAGTGTGGCCGAGAACACTGAAGCTTTCTTT. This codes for CASSVAENTEAFF.

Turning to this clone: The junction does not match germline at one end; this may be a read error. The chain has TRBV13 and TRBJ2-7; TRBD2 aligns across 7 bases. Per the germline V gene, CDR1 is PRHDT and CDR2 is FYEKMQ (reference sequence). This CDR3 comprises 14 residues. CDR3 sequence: CASSIGAGPYEQYF. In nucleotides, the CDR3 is TGTGCCAGCAGCATAGGAGCGGGGCCCTACGAGCAGTACTTC.

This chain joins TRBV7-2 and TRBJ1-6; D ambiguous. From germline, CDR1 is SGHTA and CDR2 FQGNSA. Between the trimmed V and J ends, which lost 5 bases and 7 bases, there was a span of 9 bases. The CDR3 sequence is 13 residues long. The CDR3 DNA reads TGTGCCAGCAGCCCCAGCCAGAATTCACCCCTCCACTTT. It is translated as CASSPSQNSPLHF.

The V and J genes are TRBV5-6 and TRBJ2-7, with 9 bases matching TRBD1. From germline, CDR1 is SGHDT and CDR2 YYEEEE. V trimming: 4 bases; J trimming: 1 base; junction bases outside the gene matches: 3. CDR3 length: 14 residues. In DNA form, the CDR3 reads TGTGCCAGCAGCCGGACAGGGGAGTCCTACGAGCAGTACTTC. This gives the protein CASSRTGESYEQYF.